This T cell receptor (beta chain) was profiled in a study of graft-versus-host responses after intestinal transplantation. Note on this clone: Its antigen remains unidentified.

The V gene end was trimmed by 3 bases and the J gene end by 1 base; junction bases not matched to a gene: 5. CDR1 is LGHNT, CDR2 FRNRAP, per germline. The CDR3 has 16 amino acids. Profiling relied on immunoSEQ multiplex PCR, and the TCRdb table lists in-frame clones only, not all of them. This repertoire shows approximately 79,000 clones, about four fifths found once; its top ten account for 0.83%. The clonotype originates from a human donor who received an intestinal transplant. This sequence joins TRBV12-5 and TRBJ2-1, with 8 bases identical to TRBD2. Sequenced material: unstimulated CD4+ T cells sorted from spleen or lymph node cells, taken before intestinal transplant. CDR3 protein: CASGLLSGASYNEQFF. In nucleotides, the CDR3 is TGTGCTAGTGGTTTACTTAGCGGGGCGTCCTACAATGAGCAGTTCTTC.